This TCR beta chain was sequenced during a study of post-analysis software for immune sequencing data. As for the study in general: Relapsing-remitting, secondary progressive and progressive-relapsing courses of multiple sclerosis were included.

cDNA libraries for TCR beta contained unique molecular identifiers. Input populations of 1 to 10 million T cells gave rise to approximately 500,000 cDNA molecules. Each CDR3 protein is one row after TCRdb ran MiXCR on the PCR reads. The sample consists of about 460,000 distinct CDR3 sequences, around 40% of them appearing once. Whole-study results and caveats: In multiple sclerosis, normalized Chao1 diversity was significantly below that of controls. TRBV5-6, TRBV5-1 and TRBV20-1 belonged to a set of a handful of TRBV segments that were more frequent in patients than controls.

On this clonotype: Its matching antigen is unknown.

V dropped 8 bases and J dropped 1 base, with 17 bases sitting between them. The CDR3 is 15 residues long. The germline gives CDR1 KGHSH, CDR2 LQKENI. This receptor was obtained from a girl aged 5-17 years with multiple sclerosis. The sequenced sample was blood. The V call is TRBV18, the J call TRBJ1-1; D may be TRBD1 (6 bases). Written as DNA, the CDR3 is TGTGCCAGCGCAAGGGGGGGGGCGGAGAACACTGAAGCTTTCTTT. Its protein product is CASARGGAENTEAFF. Full variable domain (outside the CDR3, taken from reference TRBV18 and TRBJ1-1): NAGVMQNPRHLVRRRGQEARLRCSPMKGHSHVYWYRQLPEEGLKFMVYLQKENIIDESGMPKERFSAEFPKEGPSILRIQQVVRGDSAAYFCASARGGAENTEAFFGQGTRLTVV.